Detailed here is one TCR beta chain. These data originate in a study of OX40 agonist ivuxolimab in advanced cancers. Trimming left V 6 bases short and J 2 bases short, with 9 bases between. Germline V lookup: CDR1 SQVTM, CDR2 ANQGSEA. The CDR3 spans 12 residues. Autoimmune disease history or systemic immunosuppression was exclusionary. Sequencing was performed with immunoSEQ multiplex PCR; in TCRdb, only in-frame clones are kept and a portion is missing. The sample carries approximately 35,000 clones, 74% recorded once. V usage is TRBV29-1 and J usage is TRBJ2-3; D remains ambiguous. The origin of this receptor is an adult with an advanced solid tumor such as melanoma, head and neck, liver or kidney cancer. The sample in question was CD4+ or CD8+ T cells sorted from blood, obtained in a trial of the OX40 agonist ivuxolimab. The CDR3 DNA follows: TGCAGCGTCGAACGCTACACAGATACGCAGTATTTT. The encoded protein is CSVERYTDTQYF.